The 18 T cell receptor beta chains below all came from one sample that was sequenced in a study of cytotoxic CD8 clonotypes in ibrutinib-treated CLL. Only in-frame clones appear in the TCRdb table, and some are missing; sequencing was by immunoSEQ multiplex PCR. This sample has fewer than 80,000 clones, with around three fifths found just once. Material: PBMCs, obtained after 12 months of ibrutinib treatment. These receptors came from a human donor with chronic lymphocytic leukemia.

The V and J genes are TRBV6-1 and TRBJ1-5; D unclear. V was pared by 4 bases and J by 6 bases, with 10 bases between. The CDR3 contains 13 residues. CDR1 MNHNS and CDR2 SASEGT come from the germline V gene. CDR3 protein: CASSGEHSQPQHF. Written as DNA, the CDR3 is TGTGCCAGCAGTGGAGAACATAGTCAGCCCCAGCATTTT.

This clone has only a few counts. The chain has TRBV19 and TRBJ2-1, with D unresolved. CDR1 and CDR2 from the germline V gene are LNHDA and SQIVND (reference sequence). Trimming stripped 3 bases from V and 3 bases from J, with 9 bases between. The CDR3 length is 14 residues. DNA for the CDR3: TGTGCCAGTAGTATCTCTCGGAGCTACAATGAGCAGTTCTTC. Translating gives CASSISRSYNEQFF. Filled out from reference TRBV19 and TRBJ2-1, the complete variable domain reads DGGITQSPKYLFRKEGQNVTLSCEQNLNHDAMYWYRQDPGQGLRLIYYSQIVNDFQKGDIAEGYSVSREKKESFPLTVTSAQKNPTAFYLCASSISRSYNEQFFGPGTRLTVL.

V is TRBV11-1 and J is TRBJ2-1, with D maybe TRBD2 (6 bases). The V end was cut by 3 bases, the J end by 5 bases, with 20 bases between. This CDR3 has 17 residues. Germline CDR1 and CDR2: SGHAT and FQDESV (reference sequence). Here the CDR3 reads CASSFNPGTYPDNEQFF. The DNA for the CDR3 is TGTGCCAGCAGCTTCAACCCCGGGACTTACCCCGACAATGAGCAGTTCTTC.

The genes are TRBV10-3 and TRBJ1-5, with D possibly TRBD1 on 5 matching bases. V lost 3 bases and J 3 bases, leaving 12 bases between the germline ends. In germline, CDR1 is ENHRY, CDR2 SYGVKD. The length of the CDR3 is 15 residues. CDR3 DNA: TGTGCCATCAGTGAAAGGCAGGGCCCCAATCAGCCCCAGCATTTT. Its translation is CAISERQGPNQPQHF.

The CDR3 coding sequence is TGCAGCGTTGAAGACAGGACCTACAATGAGCAGTTCTTC. Translating gives CSVEDRTYNEQFF. The chain carries TRBV29-1 and TRBJ2-1; D not resolved. V lost 0 bases, J lost 2 bases, and 5 bases lay in between. Germline V lookup: CDR1 SQVTM, CDR2 ANQGSEA. The CDR3 covers 13 residues.

This clone showed up many times. V is TRBV6-1 and J is TRBJ1-1, with D maybe TRBD1 (5 bases). Per germline, CDR1 MNHNS and CDR2 SASEGT. V gave up 8 bases and J gave up 0 bases, with 13 bases separating them. This CDR3 has 14 residues. This CDR3 reads CASSDRPLNTEAFF. In nucleotides, the CDR3 is TGTGCCAGCTCCGACAGACCGTTGAACACTGAAGCTTTCTTT.

This clone was counted once. This chain connects TRBV10-3 to TRBJ2-2, with D perhaps TRBD2 (5 bases). The CDR3 has 19 amino acids. V lost 2 bases and J 0 bases, leaving 19 bases between the germline ends. Germline assignment: CDR1 ENHRY and CDR2 SYGVKD. CDR3 bases: TGTGCCATCAGTGAGCGCCCCATAGGAGGCCGGACGAACACCGGGGAGCTGTTTTTT. It is translated as CAISERPIGGRTNTGELFF.

This clone has more than one count but fewer than ten. The CDR3: CASSIGLAGSEQFF. The DNA of the CDR3 is TGTGCCAGTAGTATTGGTCTAGCGGGGTCTGAGCAGTTCTTC. This rearrangement joins TRBV19 to TRBJ2-1; 9 nucleotides agree with TRBD2. Germline CDR1 and CDR2: LNHDA and SQIVND (reference sequence). After removal of 3 bases from V and 9 bases from J, the junction contained 6 bases not matched to a gene. The CDR3 sequence is 14 residues long.

V and J are TRBV6-5 and TRBJ1-2; 7 nucleotides agree with TRBD1. The CDR3 length is 12 residues. Germline values: CDR1 MNHEY, CDR2 SVGAGI. Germline trimming cut 6 bases from V and 8 bases from J; bases unmatched to any gene: 6. In DNA form, the CDR3 reads TGTGCCAGCAGAGCAACAGGGGAGGGCTACACCTTC. It is translated as CASRATGEGYTF.

The table lists this clone with a few counts. V is TRBV7-9 and J is TRBJ2-3, with a weak D call TRBD2 (6 bases). This CDR3 is 14 amino acids long. CDR1 is SEHNR, CDR2 FQNEAQ, per germline (reference sequence). V was shortened by 5 bases and J by 2 bases, with 11 bases between the two germline ends. CDR3: CASSLGGITDTQYF. DNA of the CDR3: TGTGCCAGCAGCCTCGGAGGGATCACAGATACGCAGTATTTT.

This sequence joins TRBV14 and TRBJ2-7; D may be TRBD1 or TRBD2 (5 bases each). The CDR3 runs to 13 residues. The germline V gene has CDR1 SGHDN and CDR2 FVKESK. V shed 5 bases and J shed 0 bases, with 8 bases lying between them. CDR3 coding DNA: TGTGCCAGCAGCTTCGGGGCCTCCTACGAGCAGTACTTC. It is translated as CASSFGASYEQYF.

This chain links TRBV19 with TRBJ2-3, with 13 bases that match TRBD2. The CDR3 is 15 residues long. J gave up 6 bases and V 9 bases, and 9 bases lay outside the gene matches. CDR1 is LNHDA, CDR2 SQIVND, per germline (reference sequence). CDR3 coding DNA: TGTGCCAGCAAAAGAACTAGCGGGGGGGCGGATACGCAGTATTTT. The encoded protein is CASKRTSGGADTQYF.

The chain joins TRBV28 to TRBJ2-3, with D unclear. This CDR3 spans 15 amino acids. Germline assignment: CDR1 MDHEN and CDR2 SYDVKM. Trimming stripped 5 bases from V and 4 bases from J, with 16 bases between. This CDR3 is CASSGPSTEPDTQYF. The CDR3 nucleotides are TGTGCCAGCAGTGGCCCTAGTACGGAGCCAGATACGCAGTATTTT.

As DNA, the CDR3 is TGTGCCAGCACCTCCTCGAGCGGGAGCTGGGACGAGCAGTACTTC. Its translation is CASTSSSGSWDEQYF. The chain employs TRBV28 and TRBJ2-7; 8 bases fit TRBD2. From germline, CDR1 is MDHEN and CDR2 SYDVKM. The CDR3 length is 15 residues. The junction had 13 bases not matched to a gene; V was cut back by 7 bases and J by 5 bases.

The chain joins TRBV28 to TRBJ1-5; D is ambiguous. This CDR3 region has 14 residues. CDR1 is MDHEN and CDR2 is SYDVKM in the germline V gene. The V and J ends lost 8 bases and 4 bases respectively, with 15 bases between them. CDR3: CASEVGLGNQPQHF. For the CDR3, the DNA is TGTGCCAGCGAGGTTGGGCTGGGAAATCAGCCCCAGCATTTT. The entire variable domain, with the rest obtained from reference TRBV28 and TRBJ1-5, is as follows: DVKVTQSSRYLVKRTGEKVFLECVQDMDHENMFWYRQDPGLGLRLIYFSYDVKMKEKGDIPEGYSVSREKKERFSLILESASTNQTSMYLCASEVGLGNQPQHFGDGTRLSIL.

The chain joins TRBV28 to TRBJ2-7, with no clear D. This CDR3 contains 11 residues. V lost 1 base to trimming and J lost 5 bases, with 3 bases between them. The V gene's germline CDR1 is MDHEN and CDR2 SYDVKM. CDR3 coding DNA: TGTGCCAGCAGTTTATTGGACGAGCAGTACTTC. It is translated as CASSLLDEQYF.

The V gene is TRBV5-1, the J gene TRBJ1-1; D is unclear. Germline V gives CDR1 SGHRS, CDR2 YFSETQ. V was trimmed by 1 base and J by 0 bases, leaving 10 bases between them. The CDR3 contains 15 residues. CDR3 coding DNA: TGCGCCAGCAGCTTGCTCGGTGGAATGAACACTGAAGCTTTCTTT. It translates to CASSLLGGMNTEAFF.

The chain uses TRBV18 and TRBJ1-3, with D unclear. Germline CDR1 is KGHSH and CDR2 is LQKENI. Trimming left V 3 bases short and J 3 bases short, with 15 bases between. This CDR3 has 16 residues. The CDR3 protein is CASSPAVIGSGNTIYF. The CDR3 DNA sequence: TGTGCCAGCTCACCGGCAGTAATTGGAAGTGGAAACACCATATATTTT.